This T cell receptor beta chain was observed in a study of blood T cell repertoires in COVID-19 (dated by TCRdb to 2020 to 2022). In terms of the full investigation: The collaborator samples originated in the United States, Italy and Spain and spanned the acute and convalescent phases of COVID-19. The prospective study material was composed of cDNA or gDNA derived from T cells, B-cell-depleted T cells, or PBMCs. Subjects who had been exposed to COVID-19, were actively infected with it, or had recovered from it provided the deeply sampled blood TCRbeta repertoires that made up the dataset. The repertoires were released in a freely available public database intended as a resource for research on the immune response to SARS-CoV-2. Samples came from the ongoing ImmuneRACE study (first 160 participants) plus 1,254 subjects from 6 global collaborators. Sample metadata almost always included a de-identified subject ID, COVID-19 status, age in years and sex. Where HLA class I and class II types were available, the types were taken from metadata supplied by the sample provider, not from assay-based typing. What the research found in general, with its limitations: The amount of clinical and demographic metadata varied by source and participant and was provided uncurated.

With regard to this clone: Its binding antigen is unknown. Base qualities are not at hand, and no much larger clone is one base apart.

The immunoSEQ Assay, a bias-controlled multiplex PCR, was used to amplify TCRbeta CDR3 regions from genomic DNA. Under the source paper's analysis protocol: The number of nucleated cells in each sample was estimated from the amplification of reference gene primers within the assay. To quantify the absolute abundance of each unique TCRbeta CDR3 rearrangement, sequence reads were collapsed and filtered. For each sample, productive Simpson clonality was calculated as the square root of Simpson's diversity index across productive rearrangements. TCRdb mirrors the immuneACCESS table, restricted to in-frame sequences. Some clones are absent from its copies; in checked studies, under half trace to an unresolved V gene, and the reason for the others is unknown. That table is the source of V, J and clone size, and D and trimming were worked out from the DNA. For this sample the table gives 250,000 or so clones, of which 88% were detected only once. About 2.9% of the sample is held by the ten biggest clonotypes.

Participants in the prospective study were aged roughly 18 to 100 years, lived in over 20 United States geographic areas, and enrolled through a virtual design. To assign participants to cohorts, the prospective study relied on clinical history that participants themselves reported in a screening survey and a study questionnaire. Exposed participants were defined as having been in contact with someone with a PCR-confirmed or clinician-diagnosed COVID-19 case within 2 weeks of study entry. In the prospective study, mobile phlebotomists collected whole blood, serum and a nasopharyngeal or oropharyngeal swab from each participant. Participants in the prospective study had the option to provide additional blood draws and questionnaires over an approximately 2-month period. Prospective study blood samples were shipped either frozen or at room temperature before DNA extraction. Sequencing was performed on PBMCs or T cells enriched from blood (not recorded which). This clonotype was obtained from a woman between 40 and 55 years old who had been exposed to COVID-19.

The CDR3 has the sequence CASSSGGVSTDTQYF. Here is the DNA: TGTGCCAGCAGTAGCGGGGGGGTAAGCACAGATACGCAGTATTTT. The chain employs TRBV6-5 and TRBJ2-3, and 10 junctional nucleotides match TRBD2. From a lookup of the germline V gene, CDR1 and CDR2 are MNHEY and SVGAGI. Here V drops 5 bases and J drops 0 bases, and the junction holds 2 bases not matched to any gene. The cysteine opens and the phenylalanine closes a CDR3 of 15 amino acids. The sequence is cut down to CDR3 DNA, 45 bases in frame from base 1.